Listed below are T cell receptor beta chains from one sample, sequenced in a study of Graves' ophthalmopathy and Graves' hyperthyroidism. TCRdb reprocessed the multiplex PCR reads via MiXCR and lists one record per CDR3 protein. The table has 350,000 to 450,000 distinct CDR3 sequences, about 16% seen once; the top ten hold around 1.4%. The material sequenced was peripheral blood. Receptors were obtained from a young woman with Graves' ophthalmopathy. Both conserved end residues are part of each CDR3. The D gene is left open where the match is weak. Some rows mark clone size as missing; the rest say once, few, many or name a class of expanded clone.

>TRBV6-5|TRBJ2-7|.|many
CASSSLQGYEQYF
TGTGCCAGCAGTTCACTACAGGGCTACGAGCAGTACTTC
>TRBV12-3/TRBV12-4|TRBJ1-2|.|.
CASSSSRDGHYGYTF
TGTGCCAGCAGTTCGTCCCGGGACGGACACTATGGCTACACCTTC
>TRBV30|TRBJ1-5|.|.
CAWSRGGPDQPQHF
TGTGCCTGGAGTCGCGGGGGTCCCGATCAGCCCCAGCATTTT
>TRBV7-8|TRBJ1-5|TRBD1|many
CASSLSIGQGTYQPQHF
TGTGCCAGCAGCTTATCTATCGGACAGGGTACATATCAGCCCCAGCATTTT
>TRBV29-1|TRBJ2-5|.|many
CSVGHRLGYQETQYF
TGCAGCGTGGGACACCGATTGGGGTACCAAGAGACCCAGTACTTC
>TRBV28|TRBJ2-5|TRBD2|many
CASSSGTSGIPQETQYF
TGTGCCAGCAGTTCGGGGACTAGCGGAATCCCTCAAGAGACCCAGTACTTC
>TRBV7-2|TRBJ1-1|.|.
CASSLELRASEAFF
TGTGCCAGCAGCTTAGAGCTCAGGGCATCCGAAGCTTTCTTT
>TRBV7-3|TRBJ1-6|.|many
CASSFEDSPLHF
TGTGCCAGCAGCTTTGAGGATTCACCCCTCCACTTT
>TRBV30|TRBJ2-5|TRBD2|many
CAWAPGLAGGGPETQYF
TGTGCCTGGGCTCCGGGACTAGCGGGAGGTGGGCCAGAGACCCAGTACTTC
>TRBV6-1|TRBJ2-7|.|many
CATNGGHHYEQYF
TGTGCCACAAATGGGGGACATCACTACGAGCAGTACTTC
>TRBV19|TRBJ2-2|.|many
CASIKRAFDTGEPFF
TGTGCCAGTATTAAAAGGGCTTTCGATACCGGGGAGCCGTTTTTT
>TRBV28|TRBJ2-7|.|.
CASSPMDAPYTYEQYF
TGTGCCAGCAGCCCCATGGATGCGCCTTATACCTACGAGCAGTACTTC
>TRBV20-1|TRBJ1-2|.|many
CSARDPDLSTTVSNYGYTF
TGCAGTGCTAGAGATCCCGACCTCTCCACGACAGTTTCTAACTATGGCTACACCTTC
>TRBV6-2/TRBV6-3|TRBJ1-1|.|.
CASSAYSGDTEAFF
TGTGCCAGCAGTGCCTACTCTGGGGACACTGAAGCTTTCTTT
>TRBV13|TRBJ1-1|TRBD1|many
CASSLEDRENTEAFF
TGTGCCAGCAGCTTAGAGGACAGGGAGAACACTGAAGCTTTCTTT
>TRBV7-2|TRBJ1-2|.|many
CASSYRDGVNTF
TGTGCCAGCAGCTACCGGGACGGAGTGAACACCTTC
>TRBV4-1|TRBJ1-5|.|many
CASSQPVMNQPQHF
TGCGCCAGCAGCCAACCAGTGATGAATCAGCCCCAGCATTTT
>TRBV11-1|TRBJ2-2|TRBD2|many
CASSSSTSGRISPGELFF
TGTGCCAGCAGCTCCTCGACTAGCGGGAGGATCAGCCCCGGGGAGCTGTTTTTT
>TRBV3-1|TRBJ1-2|TRBD1|many
CASSQVGQFPYGYTF
TGTGCCAGCAGCCAAGTGGGACAGTTTCCCTATGGCTACACCTTC
>TRBV7-6|TRBJ1-5|.|many
CASSSFAGRLQF
TGTGCCAGCAGCTCCTTCGCGGGACGGCTACAATTT
>TRBV6-1|TRBJ1-1|.|many
CASSALTARVTEAFF
TGTGCCAGCAGTGCCCTAACGGCAAGGGTTACTGAAGCTTTCTTT
>TRBV11-2|TRBJ2-2|.|many
CASSMGHLRAGELFF
TGTGCCAGCAGCATGGGCCACTTAAGGGCCGGGGAGCTGTTTTTT
>TRBV5-1|TRBJ1-6|TRBD1|.
CASSLQTGSNSPLHF
TGCGCCAGCAGCCTGCAGACAGGGTCTAATTCACCCCTCCACTTT
>TRBV11-1|TRBJ2-7|.|many
CASSLAIPSYEQYF
TGTGCCAGCAGCTTGGCGATTCCCTCCTACGAGCAGTACTTC
>TRBV20-1|TRBJ1-1|.|many
CSARDRARVNTEAFF
TGCAGTGCTAGAGATAGAGCCAGGGTGAACACTGAAGCTTTCTTT
>TRBV6-5|TRBJ1-2|.|many
CASSYRPFYGYTF
TGTGCCAGCAGTTATAGGCCGTTCTATGGCTACACCTTC
>TRBV12-3/TRBV12-4|TRBJ2-5|.|many
CASTARGFGTQYF
TGTGCCAGCACTGCGAGGGGGTTCGGGACCCAGTACTTC
>TRBV4-2|TRBJ2-7|.|few
CASSQGEPRSGYEQYF
TGTGCCAGCAGCCAAGGAGAACCCCGGAGCGGATACGAGCAGTACTTC
>TRBV29-1|TRBJ2-7|TRBD1|many
CSGGQGAESYEQYF
TGCAGCGGCGGACAGGGGGCGGAATCCTACGAGCAGTACTTC
>TRBV6-1|TRBJ1-6|TRBD1|many
CASRPDRGYSPLHF
TGTGCCAGCAGACCCGACAGGGGATATTCACCCCTCCACTTT
>TRBV11-2|TRBJ1-1|.|many
CASSFSGLDTEAFF
TGTGCCAGCAGCTTCTCCGGGTTGGACACTGAAGCTTTCTTT
>TRBV9|TRBJ2-7|TRBD2|many
CASSVAGTTADEQYF
TGTGCCAGCAGCGTAGCCGGGACTACCGCAGACGAGCAGTACTTC
>TRBV7-2|TRBJ2-7|TRBD2|many
CASSLGLGLAYEQYF
TGTGCCAGCAGCTTAGGCCTCGGACTAGCCTACGAGCAGTACTTC
>TRBV12-5|TRBJ1-1|.|.
CASGWEGGEAFF
TGTGCTAGTGGGTGGGAGGGAGGTGAAGCTTTCTTT
>TRBV9|TRBJ1-1|.|many
CASSEGTVNTEAFF
TGTGCCAGCAGCGAGGGGACGGTGAACACTGAAGCTTTCTTT
>TRBV12-3/TRBV12-4|TRBJ2-7|.|many
CASSFKGTTSGQYF
TGTGCCAGCAGTTTCAAGGGGACGACCTCGGGGCAGTACTTC
>TRBV6-2/TRBV6-3|TRBJ1-2|TRBD1|.
CASSYSMWDRGRRYTF
TGTGCCAGCAGTTACTCGATGTGGGACAGGGGGCGTCGCTACACCTTC
>TRBV28|TRBJ2-5|.|many
CASSFAAGVETQYF
TGTGCCAGCAGCTTCGCCGCAGGTGTGGAGACCCAGTACTTC
>TRBV19|TRBJ1-1|TRBD1|many
CASNLRGDSRMNTEAFF
TGTGCCAGTAACCTAAGAGGGGACAGCCGCATGAACACTGAAGCTTTCTTT
>TRBV28|TRBJ1-2|TRBD1|.
CASSTYRTGGSYGYTF
TGTGCCAGCAGCACATATAGGACAGGTGGGAGCTATGGCTACACCTTC
>TRBV12-3/TRBV12-4|TRBJ1-1|.|.
CATRNGYTEAFF
TGTGCCACCCGAAACGGCTACACTGAAGCTTTCTTT
>TRBV7-4|TRBJ2-6|TRBD1|once
CASSLPPGTGAQESSGANVLTF
TGTGCCAGCAGCTTACCCCCCGGGACAGGGGCCCAGGAATCCTCTGGGGCCAACGTCCTGACTTTC
>TRBV19|TRBJ2-7|.|many
CASSIVGDHEQYF
TGTGCCAGTAGTATCGTTGGAGATCACGAGCAGTACTTC
>TRBV6-5|TRBJ1-5|TRBD1|.
CASSLETGGNQPQHF
TGTGCCAGCAGTTTGGAGACAGGGGGGAATCAGCCCCAGCATTTT
>TRBV7-2|TRBJ1-2|.|many
CASSLRGRTQDGYTF
TGTGCCAGCAGCTTAAGGGGCAGGACTCAGGATGGCTACACCTTC
>TRBV12-3/TRBV12-4|TRBJ2-7|.|many
CASSAGTRGHEQYF
TGTGCCAGCAGTGCCGGGACCCGAGGACACGAGCAGTACTTC
>TRBV20-1|TRBJ2-7|TRBD2|many
CSASHGLAGGYEQYF
TGCAGTGCTAGCCACGGACTAGCGGGAGGTTACGAGCAGTACTTC
>TRBV7-2|TRBJ1-5|.|many
CASSLMPANQPQHF
TGTGCCAGCAGCTTAATGCCGGCGAATCAGCCCCAGCATTTT
>TRBV6-4|TRBJ2-7|.|.
CASSDLVPGGTYEQYF
TGTGCCAGCAGTGACTTGGTCCCCGGTGGAACCTACGAGCAGTACTTC
>TRBV20-1|TRBJ2-5|TRBD2|many
CSAIIGGGETQYF
TGCAGTGCTATTATTGGCGGGGGGGAGACCCAGTACTTC
>TRBV20-1|TRBJ1-1|.|many
CSATLFGRGDTEAFF
TGCAGTGCGACCCTATTTGGAAGGGGGGACACTGAAGCTTTCTTT
>TRBV28|TRBJ1-2|.|many
CASNFVEGLHYGYTF
TGTGCCAGCAATTTCGTCGAGGGTCTTCACTATGGCTACACCTTC
>TRBV4-3|TRBJ1-5|.|many
CASSRSRGSNQPQHF
TGCGCCAGCAGCCGCAGCCGGGGGAGCAATCAGCCCCAGCATTTT